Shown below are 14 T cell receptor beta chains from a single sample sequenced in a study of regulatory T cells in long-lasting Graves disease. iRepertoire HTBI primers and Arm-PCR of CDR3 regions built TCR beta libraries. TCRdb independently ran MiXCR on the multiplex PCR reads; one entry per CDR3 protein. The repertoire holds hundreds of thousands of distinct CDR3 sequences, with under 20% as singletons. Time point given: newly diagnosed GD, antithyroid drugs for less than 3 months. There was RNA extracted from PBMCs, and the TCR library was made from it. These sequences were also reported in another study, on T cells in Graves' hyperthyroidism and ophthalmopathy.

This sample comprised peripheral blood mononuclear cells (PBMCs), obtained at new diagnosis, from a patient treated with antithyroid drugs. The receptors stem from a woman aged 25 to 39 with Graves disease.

CDR3 residues: CSATEGLALSETQYF. DNA for the CDR3: TGCAGTGCAACCGAGGGACTAGCTTTGAGCGAGACCCAGTACTTC. The gene calls are TRBV20-1 and TRBJ2-5, with TRBD2 matching 9 bases. The CDR3 runs to 15 residues. Germline lookup yields CDR1 DFQATT and CDR2 SNEGSKA (reference sequence). J lost 5 bases, V lost 6 bases, and 13 bases had no gene match.

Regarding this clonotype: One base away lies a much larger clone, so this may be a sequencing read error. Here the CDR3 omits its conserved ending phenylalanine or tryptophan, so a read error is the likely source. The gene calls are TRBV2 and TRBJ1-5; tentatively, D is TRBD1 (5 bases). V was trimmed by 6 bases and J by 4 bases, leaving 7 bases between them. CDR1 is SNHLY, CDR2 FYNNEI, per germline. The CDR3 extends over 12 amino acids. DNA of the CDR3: TGTGCCAGCAGACGACAGAATCAGCCCCAGCATCTT. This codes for CASRRQNQPQHL.

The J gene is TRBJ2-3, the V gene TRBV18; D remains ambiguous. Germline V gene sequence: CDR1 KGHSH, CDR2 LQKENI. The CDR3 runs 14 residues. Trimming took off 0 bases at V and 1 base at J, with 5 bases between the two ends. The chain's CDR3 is CASSPPPGTDTQYF. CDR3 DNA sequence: TGTGCCAGCTCACCACCGCCGGGCACAGATACGCAGTATTTT.

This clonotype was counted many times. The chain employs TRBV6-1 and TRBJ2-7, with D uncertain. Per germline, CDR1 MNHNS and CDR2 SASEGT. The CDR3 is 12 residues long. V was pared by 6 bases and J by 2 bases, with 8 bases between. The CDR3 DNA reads TGTGCCAGCAGCCGGGTAGCCTACGAGCAGTACTTC. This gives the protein CASSRVAYEQYF.

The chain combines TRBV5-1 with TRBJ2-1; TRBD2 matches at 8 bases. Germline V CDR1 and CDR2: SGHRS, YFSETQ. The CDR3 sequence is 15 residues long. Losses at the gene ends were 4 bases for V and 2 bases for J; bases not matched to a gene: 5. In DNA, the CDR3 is TGCGCCAGCAGCGGCGGGAGGCTGACCTACAATGAGCAGTTCTTC. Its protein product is CASSGGRLTYNEQFF.

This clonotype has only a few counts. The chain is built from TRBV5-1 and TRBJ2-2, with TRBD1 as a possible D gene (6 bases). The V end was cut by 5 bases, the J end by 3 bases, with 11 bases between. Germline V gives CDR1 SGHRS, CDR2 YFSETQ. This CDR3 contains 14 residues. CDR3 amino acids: CASSSGTYTGELFF. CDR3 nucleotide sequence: TGCGCCAGCAGTTCCGGGACATACACCGGGGAGCTGTTTTTT. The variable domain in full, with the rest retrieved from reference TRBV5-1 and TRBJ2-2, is KAGVTQTPRYLIKTRGQQVTLSCSPISGHRSVSWYQQTPGQGLQFLFEYFSETQRNKGNFPGRFSGRQFSNSRSEMNVSTLELGDSALYLCASSSGTYTGELFFGEGSRLTVL.

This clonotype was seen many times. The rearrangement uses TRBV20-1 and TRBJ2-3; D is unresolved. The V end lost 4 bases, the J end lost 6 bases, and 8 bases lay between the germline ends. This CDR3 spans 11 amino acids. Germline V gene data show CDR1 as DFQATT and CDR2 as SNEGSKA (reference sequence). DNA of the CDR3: TGCAGTGCTACGCCTCCGGATACGCAGTATTTT. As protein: CSATPPDTQYF.

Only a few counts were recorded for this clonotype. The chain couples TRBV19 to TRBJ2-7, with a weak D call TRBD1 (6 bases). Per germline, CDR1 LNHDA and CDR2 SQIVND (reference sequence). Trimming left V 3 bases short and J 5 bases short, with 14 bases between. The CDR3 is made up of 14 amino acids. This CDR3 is CASSIGQGNDEQYF. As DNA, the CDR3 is TGTGCCAGTAGTATCGGGCAGGGGAACGACGAGCAGTACTTC.

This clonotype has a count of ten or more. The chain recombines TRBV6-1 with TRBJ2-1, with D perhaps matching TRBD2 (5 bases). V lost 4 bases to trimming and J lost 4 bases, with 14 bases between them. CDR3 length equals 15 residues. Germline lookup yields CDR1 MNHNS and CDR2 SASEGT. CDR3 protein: CASSGWPLAYNEQFF. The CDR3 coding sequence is TGTGCCAGCAGTGGGTGGCCCCTAGCTTACAATGAGCAGTTCTTC.

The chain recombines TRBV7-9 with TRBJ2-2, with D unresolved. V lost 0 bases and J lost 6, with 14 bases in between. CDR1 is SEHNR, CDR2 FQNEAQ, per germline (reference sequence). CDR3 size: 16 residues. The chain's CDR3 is CASSLASGGLAGELFF. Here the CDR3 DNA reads TGTGCCAGCAGCTTAGCTTCAGGCGGCCTCGCCGGGGAGCTGTTTTTT.

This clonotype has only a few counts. In nucleotides, the CDR3 is TGTGCCAGCAGCAAGACGAACAGGTTGGGGTACTTC. It specifies CASSKTNRLGYF. The chain carries TRBV28 and TRBJ2-7; the D gene is possibly TRBD1 (5 bases). The CDR3 is 12 amino acids. Germline CDR1 MDHEN, CDR2 SYDVKM. V gave up 6 bases and J gave up 12 bases, with 18 bases separating them.

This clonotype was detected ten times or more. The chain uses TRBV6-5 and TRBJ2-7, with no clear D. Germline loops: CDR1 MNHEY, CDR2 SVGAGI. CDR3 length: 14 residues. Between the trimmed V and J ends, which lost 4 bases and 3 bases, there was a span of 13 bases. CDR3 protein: CASSSIESRYEQYF. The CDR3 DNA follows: TGTGCCAGCAGTTCCATTGAGTCACGCTACGAGCAGTACTTC.

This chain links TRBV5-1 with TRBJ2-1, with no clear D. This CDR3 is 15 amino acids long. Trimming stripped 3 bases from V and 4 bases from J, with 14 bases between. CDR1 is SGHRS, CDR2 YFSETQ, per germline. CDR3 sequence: CASSSAVDGYNEQFF. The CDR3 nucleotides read TGCGCCAGCAGCTCCGCCGTGGACGGATACAATGAGCAGTTCTTC. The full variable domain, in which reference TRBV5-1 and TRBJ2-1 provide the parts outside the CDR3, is KAGVTQTPRYLIKTRGQQVTLSCSPISGHRSVSWYQQTPGQGLQFLFEYFSETQRNKGNFPGRFSGRQFSNSRSEMNVSTLELGDSALYLCASSSAVDGYNEQFFGPGTRLTVL.

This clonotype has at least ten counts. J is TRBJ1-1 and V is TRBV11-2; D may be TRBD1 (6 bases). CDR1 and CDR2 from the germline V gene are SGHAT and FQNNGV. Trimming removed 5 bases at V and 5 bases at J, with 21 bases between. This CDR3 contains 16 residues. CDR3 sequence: CASSLQSGQSGTEAFF. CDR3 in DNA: TGTGCCAGCAGCCTCCAAAGTGGACAGTCCGGGACTGAAGCTTTCTTT. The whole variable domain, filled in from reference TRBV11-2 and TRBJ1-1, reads EAGVAQSPRYKIIEKRQSVAFWCNPISGHATLYWYQQILGQGPKLLIQFQNNGVVDDSQLPKDRFSAERLKGVDSTLKIQPAKLEDSAVYLCASSLQSGQSGTEAFFGQGTRLTVV.